A single sample is the source of the 27 T cell receptor beta chains below, sequenced in a study of radiotherapy plus CTLA-4 blockade in lung cancer. Sequencing was performed with immunoSEQ multiplex PCR; in TCRdb, only in-frame clones are kept and a portion is missing. Of about 98,000 clones listed, about 81% are singletons. Specimen: peripheral blood, collected from a patient treated with radiotherapy plus ipilimumab. The receptors here all came from a human donor with non-small cell lung cancer who had a partial response to radiotherapy plus ipilimumab.

V usage is TRBV5-6 and J usage is TRBJ2-7; 9 nucleotides agree with TRBD1. The CDR3 covers 14 residues. Germline V gene data show CDR1 as SGHDT and CDR2 as YYEEEE. V shed 4 bases, J shed 6 bases, and the junction held 8 bases outside the gene matches. This chain's CDR3 is CASSLRDRVSEQYF. The CDR3 nucleotides are TGTGCCAGCAGCCTCCGGGACAGGGTATCCGAGCAGTACTTC.

The gene calls are TRBV6-4 and TRBJ2-3; D is ambiguous. CDR3 size: 17 residues. The germline V gene has CDR1 MRHNA and CDR2 SNTAGT. Trimming shortened V by 5 bases and J by 0 bases, and 18 bases separated the two germline ends. The CDR3, as DNA: TGTGCCAGCAGTCGGTTATTCAGCGCCCACAGCACAGATACGCAGTATTTT. As protein: CASSRLFSAHSTDTQYF.

The chain combines TRBV27 with TRBJ2-5, with 15 bases matching TRBD2. The CDR3 is made up of 16 amino acids. Germline V lookup: CDR1 MNHEY, CDR2 SMNVEV (reference sequence). V lost 6 bases, J lost 1 base, and 3 bases stayed unmatched. The CDR3 sequence: CASRGLAGGLQETQYF. CDR3 sequence (DNA): TGTGCCAGCAGGGGACTAGCGGGAGGCCTCCAAGAGACCCAGTACTTC.

V usage is TRBV5-1 and J usage is TRBJ1-2; TRBD1 aligns across 9 bases. The CDR3 length is 14 residues. Germline V gene lookup returns CDR1 SGHRS and CDR2 YFSETQ. With V trimmed by 3 bases and J by 7 bases, 7 bases remained unmatched. CDR3 bases: TGCGCCAGCAGCTCAGGACAGGGGCTAACTGGCTACACCTTC. As protein: CASSSGQGLTGYTF.

This chain uses TRBV5-4 with TRBJ2-7; D is undetermined. Germline lookup yields CDR1 SGHNT and CDR2 YYREEE (reference sequence). The V gene lost 0 bases and the J gene lost 2 bases, with 6 bases spanning the gap. CDR3 length equals 13 residues. The chain's CDR3 is CASSLGLTYEQYF. The CDR3 bases are TGTGCCAGCAGCTTGGGACTTACCTACGAGCAGTACTTC.

The chain is built from TRBV19 and TRBJ1-1, with D perhaps matching TRBD1 (6 bases). This CDR3 has 18 amino acids. Between the trimmed V and J ends, which lost 3 bases and 0 bases, there was a span of 20 bases. The V gene's germline CDR1 is LNHDA and CDR2 SQIVND (reference sequence). The CDR3 loop is CASSIRLRGAEMNTEAFF. CDR3 coding DNA: TGTGCCAGTAGTATCCGACTGCGGGGGGCTGAAATGAACACTGAAGCTTTCTTT.

The CDR3 region is CASSVGRGGTYEQYF. In nucleotides, the CDR3 is TGTGCCAGCAGCGTAGGGAGGGGCGGAACCTACGAGCAGTACTTC. The chain joins TRBV9 to TRBJ2-7; perhaps TRBD2 as D (6 bases). CDR1 is SGDLS, CDR2 YYNGEE, per germline. The V end lost 0 bases, the J end lost 2 bases, and 12 bases lay between the germline ends. The length of the CDR3 is 15 residues.

The rearrangement uses TRBV11-3 and TRBJ2-5; TRBD1 is a possible D gene (5 bases). The V end lost 5 bases, the J end lost 5 bases, and 6 bases lay between the germline ends. The CDR3 is made up of 11 amino acids. CDR1 and CDR2 (germline): SGHNT, YENEEA. The DNA of the CDR3 is TGTGCCAGCAGCGCAGGGGAGACCCAGTACTTC. Translating gives CASSAGETQYF.

V and J are TRBV2 and TRBJ1-1, with a weak D call TRBD1 (6 bases). CDR3 size: 14 residues. V lost 8 bases to trimming and J lost 4 bases, with 17 bases between them. CDR1 and CDR2 from the germline V gene are SNHLY and FYNNEI. The CDR3 spells CASHSTTGPTEAFF. CDR3 in DNA: TGTGCCAGCCATTCCACTACAGGGCCCACTGAAGCTTTCTTT.

V is TRBV19 and J is TRBJ2-2; D possibly corresponds to TRBD2 (5 bases). CDR1 is LNHDA and CDR2 is SQIVND in the germline V gene (reference sequence). With 9 bases removed from V and 4 bases from J, the gap between germline ends came to 18 bases. The CDR3 covers 15 residues. The CDR3 reads CASTFFEGFTGELFF. In DNA, the CDR3 is TGTGCCAGCACCTTTTTTGAGGGTTTCACCGGGGAGCTGTTTTTT.

The chain uses TRBV9 and TRBJ2-5; TRBD2 is a possible D gene (6 bases). In germline, CDR1 is SGDLS, CDR2 YYNGEE. The CDR3 totals 14 residues. The V and J ends lost 3 bases and 5 bases respectively, with 14 bases between them. CDR3 amino acids: CASSASSVVETQYF. The CDR3 nucleotides read TGTGCCAGCAGCGCTTCTAGCGTAGTGGAGACCCAGTACTTC.

This clone came up once. The chain is built from TRBV11-2 and TRBJ1-2, with 7 bases that match TRBD1. This CDR3 has 14 residues. CDR1 is SGHAT, CDR2 FQNNGV, per germline. The V gene end was trimmed by 6 bases and the J gene end by 6 bases; junction bases not matched to a gene: 10. As DNA, the CDR3 is TGTGCCAGCAGTTCGCGAGCAGGGGGAAATGGCTACACCTTC. Amino acids: CASSSRAGGNGYTF.

The CDR3 region has the DNA TGTGCCAGCAGCCCTGGACAGGCTAGCAATCAGCCCCAGCATTTT. It specifies CASSPGQASNQPQHF. The V and J genes are TRBV7-9 and TRBJ1-5, with 7 nucleotides matching TRBD1. After removal of 5 bases from V and 0 bases from J, the junction contained 4 bases not matched to a gene. This CDR3 is built from 15 residues. CDR1 SEHNR and CDR2 FQNEAQ come from the germline V gene (reference sequence). Using reference TRBV7-9 and TRBJ1-5 for the parts outside the CDR3, the full variable domain is DTGVSQNPRHKITKRGQNVTFRCDPISEHNRLYWYRQTLGQGPEFLTYFQNEAQLEKSRLLSDRFSAERPKGSFSTLEIQRTEQGDSAMYLCASSPGQASNQPQHFGDGTRLSIL.

The chain employs TRBV7-9 and TRBJ2-3; D remains ambiguous. Germline V gene data show CDR1 as SEHNR and CDR2 as FQNEAQ (reference sequence). V was cut by 5 bases and J by 5 bases, with 14 bases left in between. The CDR3 is made up of 14 amino acids. CDR3 nucleotides: TGTGCCAGCAGCCCACGCAGGTTGGGAGATACGCAGTATTTT. Its translation is CASSPRRLGDTQYF.

The chain has TRBV10-2 and TRBJ1-5; 7 nucleotides align to TRBD1. V was pared by 6 bases and J by 3 bases, with 8 bases of the junction left unmatched. The CDR3 consists of 15 residues. The germline V gene has CDR1 WSHSY and CDR2 SAAADI. This chain's CDR3 is CASREGTAINQPQHF. CDR3 DNA: TGCGCCAGCAGAGAAGGGACAGCGATCAATCAGCCCCAGCATTTT.

V and J are TRBV11-2 and TRBJ2-5; perhaps TRBD2 as D (7 bases). Germline CDR1 SGHAT, CDR2 FQNNGV. The CDR3 extends over 16 amino acids. The V gene lost 1 base and the J gene lost 5 bases, with 17 bases spanning the gap. The CDR3 region is CASSLAPWGGGETQYF. In DNA form, the CDR3 reads TGTGCCAGCAGCTTAGCCCCTTGGGGAGGGGGGGAGACCCAGTACTTC.

V gene TRBV15 combines with J gene TRBJ1-1; 9 nucleotides line up with TRBD1. V trimming: 1 base; J trimming: 3 bases; junction bases outside the gene matches: 6. The CDR3 runs 16 residues. CDR1 and CDR2 from the germline V gene are LNHNV and YYDKDF (reference sequence). CDR3 nucleotides: TGTGCCACCAGCAGAGTTTTGGGACAGGGCGACACTGAAGCTTTCTTT. Amino acids: CATSRVLGQGDTEAFF.

In the case of this clone: Other nucleotide sequences in the sample specify the same CDR3. The chain uses TRBV18 and TRBJ2-7, with 10 bases aligning to TRBD1. This CDR3 region has 14 residues. Germline V gene data show CDR1 as KGHSH and CDR2 as LQKENI. The junction had 1 base not matched to a gene; V was cut back by 3 bases and J by 2 bases. For the CDR3, the DNA is TGTGCCAGCTCACCGACAGGGGGCGCCTACGAGCAGTACTTC. It encodes CASSPTGGAYEQYF.

This chain joins TRBV5-1 and TRBJ2-1, with a tentative D call TRBD1 (6 bases). Per germline, CDR1 SGHRS and CDR2 YFSETQ. V dropped 2 bases and J dropped 5 bases, with 11 bases sitting between them. CDR3 size: 14 residues. DNA of the CDR3: TGCGCCAGCAGCTTTCAACAGGGAAACAATGAGCAGTTCTTC. This codes for CASSFQQGNNEQFF.

V gene TRBV28 combines with J gene TRBJ2-7; 7 nucleotides line up with TRBD1. The CDR3 spans 14 residues. Losses at the gene ends were 6 bases for V and 1 base for J; bases not matched to a gene: 6. CDR1 is MDHEN, CDR2 SYDVKM, per germline. As DNA, the CDR3 is TGTGCCAGCAGAGGGGGCCTAATGTCCTACGAGCAGTACTTC. Translating it yields CASRGGLMSYEQYF.

The chain has TRBV7-2 and TRBJ2-7; 9 bases map to TRBD2. This CDR3 region has 15 residues. Germline V gives CDR1 SGHTA, CDR2 FQGNSA. Germline trimming cut 2 bases from V and 4 bases from J; bases unmatched to any gene: 6. Here the CDR3 DNA reads TGTGCCAGCAGCTTATTTTCTAGCGGGATGTACGAGCAGTACTTC. This translates into CASSLFSSGMYEQYF.

V is TRBV6-5 and J is TRBJ2-2; no clear D. The CDR3 has 15 amino acids. Germline V gene lookup returns CDR1 MNHEY and CDR2 SVGAGI. The V end lost 5 bases, the J end lost 2 bases, and 12 bases lay between the germline ends. The CDR3 protein is CASSPRRRNTGELFF. The CDR3 DNA sequence: TGTGCCAGCAGTCCAAGACGGAGAAACACCGGGGAGCTGTTTTTT.

The chain links TRBV7-9 to TRBJ2-5; a weak D match, TRBD2 (7 bases). The end of the DNA is better explained by TRBJ2-7, so the J call may be wrong. CDR1 and CDR2 (germline): SEHNR, FQNEAQ (reference sequence). This CDR3 contains 15 residues. CDR3: CASSALPAGQDEQYF. DNA for the CDR3: TGTGCCAGCAGCGCCCTGCCAGCGGGACAAGACGAGCAGTACTTC.

The genes are TRBV9 and TRBJ1-1; D uncertain. V was pared by 0 bases and J by 0 bases, with 12 bases between. The germline CDR1 and CDR2 sequences are SGDLS and YYNGEE. This CDR3 is 16 amino acids long. The CDR3 loop reads CASSVEKGGVNTEAFF. Written as DNA, the CDR3 is TGTGCCAGCAGCGTAGAGAAGGGAGGTGTGAACACTGAAGCTTTCTTT.

The V and J genes are TRBV7-9 and TRBJ2-2; D is perhaps TRBD2 (5 bases). The germline V gene has CDR1 SEHNR and CDR2 FQNEAQ (reference sequence). V was cut by 2 bases and J by 4 bases, with 11 bases left in between. This CDR3 region has 15 residues. The CDR3 bases are TGTGCCAGCAGCTTATCTGCTAGCAGCACCGGGGAGCTGTTTTTT. This translates into CASSLSASSTGELFF.

V and J are TRBV2 and TRBJ2-1; no firm D call. Trimming took off 9 bases at V and 1 base at J, with 4 bases between the two ends. This CDR3 is built from 11 residues. The V gene's germline CDR1 is SNHLY and CDR2 FYNNEI. The CDR3 DNA follows: TGTGCCAGTTCGTCCTACAATGAGCAGTTCTTC. The encoded protein is CASSSYNEQFF.

This clone was seen a single time. The chain has TRBV15 and TRBJ2-7; D perhaps matches TRBD1 (7 bases). The V gene's germline CDR1 is LNHNV and CDR2 YYDKDF (reference sequence). V gave up 1 base and J gave up 3 bases, with 16 bases separating them. The CDR3 has 16 amino acids. The CDR3 is CATSRVAGGLIYEQYF. DNA for the CDR3: TGTGCCACCAGCAGAGTGGCAGGGGGGCTTATCTACGAGCAGTACTTC.